A single sample gave rise to the 17 T cell receptor beta chains below, sequenced in a study of blood T cell repertoires in COVID-19. Method: immunoSEQ multiplex PCR; TCRdb's copy keeps in-frame clones and lacks some. The sample lists 100,000 to 150,000 clones, around three quarters occurring once. The sample was peripheral blood. These receptors came from a man aged 35 to 55 with active or convalescent COVID-19.

The chain carries TRBV6-2 or TRBV6-3 and TRBJ2-1, with TRBD2 matching 7 bases. Trimming at V came to 2 bases and at J to 9 bases, leaving 4 bases not matched to a gene. Germline loops: CDR1 MNHEY, CDR2 SVGEGT. This CDR3 contains 13 residues. CDR3 residues: CASSYLAGVEQFF. CDR3 nucleotide sequence: TGTGCCAGCAGTTACCTGGCGGGAGTTGAGCAGTTCTTC.

This clone has only one observation. The J gene is TRBJ2-3, the V gene TRBV7-2, with a possible D match to TRBD1 (7 bases). CDR1 and CDR2 from the germline V gene are SGHTA and FQGNSA. The CDR3 is made up of 16 amino acids. The V gene lost 5 bases and the J gene lost 4 bases, with 19 bases spanning the gap. The CDR3 region is CASSGRREGGADTQYF. The CDR3 DNA follows: TGTGCCAGCAGCGGGAGGAGGGAAGGGGGCGCAGATACGCAGTATTTT.

This clone was observed at least ten times. The chain uses TRBV4-1 and TRBJ1-3; D is possibly TRBD1 (5 bases). Germline V gives CDR1 MGHRA, CDR2 YSYEKL. This CDR3 has 16 residues. Trimming stripped 5 bases from V and 5 bases from J, with 19 bases between. The DNA for the CDR3 is TGCGCCAGCAGCACCTGGTGGGGGGATGTGAGAAACACCATATATTTT. This codes for CASSTWWGDVRNTIYF.

The chain is built from TRBV18 and TRBJ1-5; D perhaps matches TRBD1 (5 bases). Trimming pared 3 bases from V and 3 bases from J, leaving 9 bases between. This CDR3 region has 14 residues. Germline V gene data show CDR1 as KGHSH and CDR2 as LQKENI. The CDR3 DNA is TGTGCCAGCTCACCTCTACAGGTCAATCAGCCCCAGCATTTT. Its translation is CASSPLQVNQPQHF.

The rearrangement links TRBV28 to TRBJ1-2; the D gene is possibly TRBD1 (5 bases). Between the trimmed V and J ends, which lost 6 bases and 5 bases, there was a span of 13 bases. The length of the CDR3 is 13 residues. The germline V gene encodes CDR1 MDHEN and CDR2 SYDVKM. The chain's CDR3 is CASRSDSVYGYTF. The CDR3 nucleotides are TGTGCCAGCAGAAGTGACAGTGTTTATGGCTACACCTTC.

The table lists this clone with a count of one. The chain recombines TRBV27 with TRBJ1-2; 10 nucleotides line up with TRBD1. Germline CDR1 and CDR2: MNHEY and SMNVEV (reference sequence). The CDR3 extends over 15 amino acids. The V and J ends lost 5 bases and 6 bases, in that order; junction bases with no gene match: 9. CDR3 nucleotides: TGTGCCAGCAGTCCTGGGGGACAGGGGAGGCATGGCTACACCTTC. It translates to CASSPGGQGRHGYTF.

This chain links TRBV7-2 with TRBJ2-3; tentative D call: TRBD2 (5 bases). Trimming removed 1 base from V and 0 bases from J, with 8 bases in between. CDR1 and CDR2 (germline): SGHTA, FQGNSA. The CDR3 totals 15 residues. This CDR3 reads CASSLGLASTDTQYF. DNA of the CDR3: TGTGCCAGCAGCTTAGGCCTAGCAAGCACAGATACGCAGTATTTT.

This clone occurred a few times. V is TRBV4-3 and J is TRBJ2-3; the D gene is possibly TRBD1 (5 bases). Trimming shortened V by 4 bases and J by 1 base, and 12 bases separated the two germline ends. The V gene's germline CDR1 is LGHNA and CDR2 YSLEER. The CDR3 sequence is 15 residues long. CDR3 sequence: CASSLQGGGTDTQYF. CDR3 coding DNA: TGCGCCAGCAGCCTGCAGGGTGGCGGCACAGATACGCAGTATTTT.

The table lists this clone with many counts. The rearrangement joins TRBV6-2 or TRBV6-3 to TRBJ2-1; D perhaps matches TRBD2 (7 bases). The CDR3 loop spans 17 amino acids. V lost 6 bases, J lost 0 bases, and 18 bases lay in between. Per the germline V gene, CDR1 is MNHEY and CDR2 is SVGEGT. The DNA for the CDR3 is TGTGCCAGCAGCCCTTTAGGGGGGGCTAGCTCCTACAATGAGCAGTTCTTC. Translation gives CASSPLGGASSYNEQFF.

The chain recombines TRBV28 with TRBJ1-6, with 7 nucleotides matching TRBD1. With V trimmed by 4 bases and J by 3 bases, 18 bases remained unmatched. The length of the CDR3 is 20 residues. Germline values: CDR1 MDHEN, CDR2 SYDVKM. DNA for the CDR3: TGTGCCAGCAGTTCCCTCAATACTGGGCCAGGGGGTGTCTATAATTCACCCCTCCACTTT. Translating gives CASSSLNTGPGGVYNSPLHF.

The gene calls are TRBV9 and TRBJ2-1; D remains ambiguous. The CDR3 extends over 12 amino acids. V was trimmed by 4 bases and J by 8 bases, leaving 10 bases between them. Per the germline V gene, CDR1 is SGDLS and CDR2 is YYNGEE. The CDR3 DNA sequence: TGTGCCAGCAGCTCCCATCTAGATGAGCAGTTCTTC. This sequence encodes CASSSHLDEQFF.

Worth noting for this clone: Within the sample, other DNA sequences also encode this same CDR3. V usage is TRBV5-1 and J usage is TRBJ2-6; D is uncertain. CDR3 length: 15 residues. CDR1 and CDR2 (germline): SGHRS, YFSETQ. The V end lost 4 bases, the J end lost 0 bases, and 8 bases lay between the germline ends. CDR3 bases: TGCGCCAGCAGCGGCACAGTCTCTGGGGCCAACGTCCTGACTTTC. It codes for CASSGTVSGANVLTF. Together with reference TRBV5-1 and TRBJ2-6, the CDR3 gives the full variable domain: KAGVTQTPRYLIKTRGQQVTLSCSPISGHRSVSWYQQTPGQGLQFLFEYFSETQRNKGNFPGRFSGRQFSNSRSEMNVSTLELGDSALYLCASSGTVSGANVLTFGAGSRLTVL.

The chain employs TRBV6-1 and TRBJ1-4; weak D call: TRBD1 (5 bases). CDR3 length equals 16 residues. V dropped 3 bases and J dropped 2 bases, with 13 bases sitting between them. Germline CDR1 and CDR2: MNHNS and SASEGT. The CDR3 spells CASSDTPGATNEKLFF. In nucleotides, the CDR3 is TGTGCCAGCAGTGACACGCCTGGGGCTACTAATGAAAAACTGTTTTTT.

The rearrangement joins TRBV12-3 or TRBV12-4 to TRBJ1-6; D is undetermined. V dropped 6 bases and J dropped 6 bases, with 9 bases sitting between them. The CDR3 totals 13 residues. In DNA form, the CDR3 reads TGTGCCAGCAGGCGGGATCTTAATTCACCCCTCCACTTT. It yields the protein CASRRDLNSPLHF.

This chain links TRBV4-1 with TRBJ2-2; TRBD2 matches at 7 bases. The germline V gene has CDR1 MGHRA and CDR2 YSYEKL. The junction had 6 bases not matched to a gene; V was cut back by 4 bases and J by 4 bases. This CDR3 contains 15 residues. DNA of the CDR3: TGCGCCAGCAGCCCAGGCGGGAGTGGCACCGGGGAGCTGTTTTTT. Protein: CASSPGGSGTGELFF.

The chain has TRBV5-4 and TRBJ1-4; 10 bases map to TRBD1. This CDR3 has 14 amino acids. Germline lookup yields CDR1 SGHNT and CDR2 YYREEE (reference sequence). Trimming took 2 bases from V and 8 from J; bases not matched to a gene: 3. The CDR3 DNA reads TGTGCCAGCAGCTTCCGGGACAGGGGAGAAAAACTGTTTTTT. As protein: CASSFRDRGEKLFF.

The rearrangement links TRBV24-1 to TRBJ2-5, with TRBD1 matching over 12 bases. Germline V gives CDR1 KGHDR, CDR2 SFDVKD. This CDR3 has 13 amino acids. V shed 12 bases, J shed 5 bases, and the junction held 6 bases outside the gene matches. This chain's CDR3 is CAVGTGGGETQYF. The CDR3, as DNA: TGTGCCGTCGGGACAGGGGGCGGTGAGACCCAGTACTTC.